This is a list of T cell receptor beta chains from one sample in a study of blood T cell repertoires in COVID-19. Sequencing used immunoSEQ multiplex PCR; TCRdb keeps in-frame clones, though not all of them. The sample holds 25,000 to 30,000 clones, 70% to 90% seen once. The sequencing input was peripheral blood. The receptors originated from a woman older than 75 with COVID-19, enrolled during active disease. The CDR3 runs from the conserved cysteine through the conserved F or W. The order of the fields is D gene, V gene, clone size, J gene, CDR3 DNA, CDR3 protein. A D gene is named only where the DNA matches it firmly. Not every row has a clone size; where given, it reads once, few, many or a size class.

D: -; V: TRBV21-1; size: -; J: TRBJ1-1; DNA: TGTGCCAGCAGCCCCGGGGACAGGCCGAACACTGAAGCTTTCTTT; CDR3: CASSPGDRPNTEAFF
D: TRBD1; V: TRBV24-1; size: -; J: TRBJ1-1; DNA: TGTGCCACACTGACAGGGTGGTTATTGGGCTTGAACACTGAAGCTTTCTTT; CDR3: CATLTGWLLGLNTEAFF
D: -; V: TRBV15; size: -; J: TRBJ1-3; DNA: TGTGCCACCTCGGGCAAAGGGGTAATCGGAAACACCATATATTTT; CDR3: CATSGKGVIGNTIYF
D: TRBD1; V: TRBV18; size: -; J: TRBJ2-5; DNA: TGTGCCAGCTCACCACGACAGGGCGAGACCCAGTACTTC; CDR3: CASSPRQGETQYF
D: -; V: TRBV6-5; size: -; J: TRBJ1-5; DNA: TGTGCCAGCAGTTACTCTTTAGGGGAGGGTCAGCCCCAGCATTTT; CDR3: CASSYSLGEGQPQHF
D: TRBD1; V: TRBV24-1; size: -; J: TRBJ2-7; DNA: TGTGCCACCAGTGACCCCCGGGACAGGAACCCCTACGAGCAGTACTTC; CDR3: CATSDPRDRNPYEQYF
D: TRBD1; V: TRBV18; size: -; J: TRBJ1-6; DNA: TGTGCCAGCTCACCGACGGGACAGGGGGCGGATTCACCCCTCCACTTT; CDR3: CASSPTGQGADSPLHF
D: TRBD2; V: TRBV6-1; size: few; J: TRBJ2-1; DNA: TGTGCCAGCAGGGAACCCACGTCGGGACTAACCTTTGCTGAGCAGTTCTTC; CDR3: CASREPTSGLTFAEQFF
D: TRBD1; V: TRBV6-2/TRBV6-3; size: -; J: TRBJ1-5; DNA: TGTGCCAGCAGTCGCGGGACAGGCTCAAATCAGCCCCAGCATTTT; CDR3: CASSRGTGSNQPQHF
D: TRBD2; V: TRBV4-2; size: -; J: TRBJ2-3; DNA: TGTGCCAGCAGCCAAGATCGGGAGCGGGGGTACACAGATACGCAGTATTTT; CDR3: CASSQDRERGYTDTQYF
D: TRBD1; V: TRBV25-1; size: -; J: TRBJ2-1; DNA: TGTGCCAGCAGGAATGACAGGGCCCAGGTCAATGAGCAGTTCTTC; CDR3: CASRNDRAQVNEQFF
D: -; V: TRBV10-2; size: -; J: TRBJ2-2; DNA: TGCGCCGTTGGACCGGAGAGCTCAGGGGTGTTTTTT; CDR3: CAVGPESSGVFF
D: -; V: TRBV4-2; size: -; J: TRBJ1-4; DNA: TGTGCCAGCAGCCAAGATCTTGGCTTAGTGAGGGAAAAACTGTTTTTT; CDR3: CASSQDLGLVREKLFF
D: -; V: TRBV6-1; size: medium-sized; J: TRBJ2-1; DNA: TGTGCCAGCAGTGAATGGGGCGAAAATGAGCAGTTCTTC; CDR3: CASSEWGENEQFF
D: TRBD1; V: TRBV20-1; size: -; J: TRBJ1-5; DNA: TGCAGTGCTAGTGACGCGCGGACAGGTTCGGTTGAACCCCAGCATTTT; CDR3: CSASDARTGSVEPQHF
D: -; V: TRBV7-7; size: -; J: TRBJ2-3; DNA: TGTGCCAGCAGTAGAACGAGGGTGGATACGCAGTATTTT; CDR3: CASSRTRVDTQYF
D: TRBD2; V: TRBV3-1/TRBV3-2; size: -; J: TRBJ2-1; DNA: TGTGCCAGCAGTCAGGGACTAGCGGGGGACCGCTACAATGAGCAGTTCTTC; CDR3: CASSQGLAGDRYNEQFF
D: -; V: TRBV7-3; size: few; J: TRBJ2-3; DNA: TGTGCCAGCAGCTCCACAGGGTTCGCAGATACGCAGTATTTT; CDR3: CASSSTGFADTQYF
D: TRBD2; V: TRBV29-1; size: -; J: TRBJ2-1; DNA: TGCAGCGTCCGAGGGAGGGGATACAATGAGCAGTTCTTC; CDR3: CSVRGRGYNEQFF
D: TRBD1; V: TRBV6-5; size: few; J: TRBJ1-2; DNA: TGTGCCAGCAGCTGGGGACAGGGAATTGGCTACACCTTC; CDR3: CASSWGQGIGYTF
D: -; V: TRBV15; size: once; J: TRBJ2-2; DNA: TGTGCCACCAGCAGAGAATTTGGCCCTCCTAACACCGGGGAGCTGTTTTTT; CDR3: CATSREFGPPNTGELFF
D: -; V: TRBV29-1; size: -; J: TRBJ2-3; DNA: TGCAGCGTTGAACCCAGGCCAGATACGCAGTATTTT; CDR3: CSVEPRPDTQYF
D: TRBD1; V: TRBV5-6; size: -; J: TRBJ1-2; DNA: TGTGCCAGCAGCGGACGAGACAGGGGGCTTCACTATGGCTACACCTTC; CDR3: CASSGRDRGLHYGYTF
D: -; V: TRBV7-8; size: -; J: TRBJ2-3; DNA: TGTGCCAGCAGCTTTTGGAGGGCCCCTTACACAGATACGCAGTATTTT; CDR3: CASSFWRAPYTDTQYF
D: -; V: TRBV27; size: -; J: TRBJ2-7; DNA: TGTGCCAGCAGTCTAAAAAACTCCTACGAGCAGTACTTC; CDR3: CASSLKNSYEQYF
D: -; V: TRBV25-1; size: -; J: TRBJ1-3; DNA: TGTGCCAGCAGTGACGCGGGGATCCCTGGAAACACCATATATTTT; CDR3: CASSDAGIPGNTIYF
D: -; V: TRBV11-3; size: -; J: TRBJ2-7; DNA: TGTGCCAGCAGCTTATCCCTAGAGGGAGCCGAGCAGTACTTC; CDR3: CASSLSLEGAEQYF
D: -; V: TRBV6-5; size: -; J: TRBJ1-2; DNA: TGTGCCAGCAGGTCGTCCGGGGGTGGCTACACCTTC; CDR3: CASRSSGGGYTF
D: TRBD2; V: TRBV3-1/TRBV3-2; size: -; J: TRBJ2-3; DNA: TGTGCCAGCAGCCTCAGCGGGGTGAGCACAGATACGCAGTATTTT; CDR3: CASSLSGVSTDTQYF
D: TRBD1; V: TRBV5-1; size: -; J: TRBJ2-5; DNA: TGCGCCAGCAGCACGACAGGGGGGCAAGAGACCCAGTACTTC; CDR3: CASSTTGGQETQYF
D: -; V: TRBV4-2; size: -; J: TRBJ1-6; DNA: TGTGCCAGCAGCCAAGTGGTTGCTACTGGGGGGAATAATTCACCCCTCCACTTT; CDR3: CASSQVVATGGNNSPLHF
D: -; V: TRBV5-1; size: -; J: TRBJ2-2; DNA: TGCGCCAGCACCGCGGCAGGGGTGACCGGGGAGCTGTTTTTT; CDR3: CASTAAGVTGELFF
D: -; V: TRBV10-1; size: -; J: TRBJ2-3; DNA: TGCGCCAGCAGTGACCCTAGCGACGGGGCCTTCACAGATACGCAGTATTTT; CDR3: CASSDPSDGAFTDTQYF
D: TRBD1; V: TRBV19; size: once; J: TRBJ2-2; DNA: TGTGCCAGTAGTGCCGTGGTCAGGGGGCAGAACGGGGAGCTGTTTTTT; CDR3: CASSAVVRGQNGELFF
D: -; V: TRBV10-2; size: -; J: TRBJ2-7; DNA: TGCGCCAGCAGCCTGTTGGGGAGCTACGAGCAGTACTTC; CDR3: CASSLLGSYEQYF
D: TRBD1; V: TRBV5-6; size: -; J: TRBJ2-5; DNA: TGTGCCAGCAGCTTGGGGACAGGGGGCCTTCAGACCCAGTACTTC; CDR3: CASSLGTGGLQTQYF
D: -; V: TRBV11-2; size: -; J: TRBJ1-5; DNA: TGTGCCAGCAGCTTATCGGGACAGCCCCAGCATTTT; CDR3: CASSLSGQPQHF
D: -; V: TRBV18; size: -; J: TRBJ2-1; DNA: TGTGCCAGCTCACCGGCCGACAGTTACAATGAGCAGTTCTTC; CDR3: CASSPADSYNEQFF
D: -; V: TRBV5-6; size: -; J: TRBJ2-7; DNA: TGTGCCAGCAGCTTGCGGTTCCCGGGAAGCTCCTACGAGCAGTACTTC; CDR3: CASSLRFPGSSYEQYF
D: -; V: TRBV7-2; size: -; J: TRBJ1-6; DNA: TGTGCCAGCAGCTTAGTGGGCAGAGAAAATTCACCCCTCCACTTT; CDR3: CASSLVGRENSPLHF